This T cell receptor (beta chain) was identified during a study of a mutant IDH1 vaccine in newly diagnosed glioma. Study-wide context: Antecedent treatment encompassed radiotherapy, temozolomide, or their combination; the majority received both.

Time point noted: week 35, safety follow-up. A single vaccine dose contained 300 ug of mutant IDH1 20-mer peptide, and topical imiquimod was used with it. At weeks 1, 3, 5, 7, 11, 15, 19 and 23, patients received a vaccination, eight in all. New WHO grade 3 or 4 IDH1-mutant, ATRX-lost astrocytomas were present in all donors. The CDR3 length is 15 residues. The V end was cut by 4 bases, the J end by 4 bases, with 15 bases between. The V gene's germline CDR1 is SGHRS and CDR2 YFSETQ. Sequencing used immunoSEQ multiplex PCR; TCRdb keeps in-frame clones, though not all of them. The data contain fewer than 35,000 clones, roughly four fifths of them singletons. About this clone: Its antigen remains unknown.

The TCR originated in a man younger than 45 with glioma. Sequenced material: PBMCs, taken from a glioma patient whose treatment included an IDH1 peptide vaccine. V is TRBV5-1 and J is TRBJ1-3; a possible D gene is TRBD1 (6 bases). CDR3 coding DNA: TGCGCCAGCAGCATTGCCTGGGGGGCAGGAAACACCATATATTTT. It yields the protein CASSIAWGAGNTIYF.